This is a list of T cell receptor beta chains from one sample in a study of T cells in localized non-small cell lung cancer. Profiled with immunoSEQ multiplex PCR; TCRdb holds only in-frame clones, not every one. The table shows 4,500 or so clones, with around a fifth occurring only once. Sequencing was performed on lung tumor tissue, taken before any cancer treatment. The receptors shown here come from an older female donor with stage I lung adenocarcinoma. The CDR3 runs from the conserved cysteine through the conserved F or W. D genes are given only for firm matches. The size entry is marked missing in some rows and otherwise reads once, few, many or a size class.

v_gene: TRBV9; j_gene: TRBJ1-4; abundance: few; d_gene: .; CDR3aa: CASSPQDRFNEKLFF; CDR3nt: TGTGCCAGCAGCCCTCAAGACAGGTTCAATGAAAAACTGTTTTTT
v_gene: TRBV6-8; j_gene: TRBJ2-7; abundance: medium-sized; d_gene: TRBD2; CDR3aa: CASSYGLAPNEQYF; CDR3nt: TGTGCCAGCAGTTACGGACTAGCCCCCAACGAGCAGTACTTC
v_gene: TRBV6-8; j_gene: TRBJ1-2; abundance: medium-sized; d_gene: .; CDR3aa: CASSDWRAGGYTF; CDR3nt: TGTGCCAGCAGTGACTGGAGGGCTGGAGGCTACACCTTC
v_gene: TRBV5-1; j_gene: TRBJ1-1; abundance: .; d_gene: TRBD1; CDR3aa: CASSPRGPTDREAFF; CDR3nt: TGCGCCAGCAGCCCAAGGGGCCCGACGGACAGGGAAGCTTTCTTT
v_gene: TRBV19; j_gene: TRBJ2-3; abundance: .; d_gene: TRBD2; CDR3aa: CASSTLAGGTTDTQYF; CDR3nt: TGTGCCAGTAGTACCCTAGCGGGGGGAACCACAGATACGCAGTATTTT
v_gene: TRBV11-3; j_gene: TRBJ2-1; abundance: .; d_gene: TRBD2; CDR3aa: CASSLGREPYNEQFF; CDR3nt: TGTGCCAGCAGCTTGGGGCGGGAGCCTTACAATGAGCAGTTCTTC
v_gene: TRBV9; j_gene: TRBJ2-1; abundance: medium-sized; d_gene: TRBD1; CDR3aa: CASSVSTGVYNEQFF; CDR3nt: TGTGCCAGCAGCGTAAGTACAGGGGTCTACAATGAGCAGTTCTTC
v_gene: TRBV29-1; j_gene: TRBJ2-7; abundance: .; d_gene: .; CDR3aa: CSVFTGPYEQYF; CDR3nt: TGCAGCGTTTTTACAGGGCCCTACGAGCAGTACTTC
v_gene: TRBV30; j_gene: TRBJ1-4; abundance: .; d_gene: .; CDR3aa: CAWSQGIRTTNEKLFF; CDR3nt: TGTGCCTGGAGTCAGGGTATCCGAACAACTAATGAAAAACTGTTTTTT
v_gene: TRBV4-1; j_gene: TRBJ1-3; abundance: medium-sized; d_gene: TRBD1; CDR3aa: CASSPWDSPGNTIYF; CDR3nt: TGCGCCAGCAGCCCCTGGGACAGTCCTGGAAACACCATATATTTT
v_gene: TRBV30; j_gene: TRBJ1-5; abundance: .; d_gene: .; CDR3aa: CAWSNRGYQPQHF; CDR3nt: TGTGCCTGGAGTAATAGGGGGTATCAGCCCCAGCATTTT
v_gene: TRBV11-3; j_gene: TRBJ2-3; abundance: many; d_gene: TRBD2; CDR3aa: CASSLRTSGPSDTQYF; CDR3nt: TGTGCCAGCAGCTTACGGACTAGCGGCCCCTCTGATACGCAGTATTTT
v_gene: TRBV9; j_gene: TRBJ2-1; abundance: .; d_gene: .; CDR3aa: CASSRLGNEQFF; CDR3nt: TGTGCCAGCAGCAGGTTGGGGAATGAGCAGTTCTTC
v_gene: TRBV18; j_gene: TRBJ1-6; abundance: once; d_gene: TRBD1; CDR3aa: CASSLSTGINSPLHF; CDR3nt: TGTGCCAGCTCACTTTCGACAGGGATCAATTCACCCCTCCACTTT
v_gene: TRBV11-3; j_gene: TRBJ2-5; abundance: few; d_gene: .; CDR3aa: CASSALLRFQETQYF; CDR3nt: TGTGCCAGCAGCGCCCTCTTACGCTTCCAAGAGACCCAGTACTTC
v_gene: TRBV28; j_gene: TRBJ2-7; abundance: .; d_gene: .; CDR3aa: CASSLLSYEQYF; CDR3nt: TGTGCCAGCAGTTTACTCTCCTACGAGCAGTACTTC
v_gene: TRBV12-5; j_gene: TRBJ2-5; abundance: few; d_gene: TRBD1; CDR3aa: CASTHRGRKTQYF; CDR3nt: TGTGCTAGTACCCACAGGGGGCGAAAGACCCAGTACTTC
v_gene: TRBV9; j_gene: TRBJ1-1; abundance: medium-sized; d_gene: .; CDR3aa: CASSPRLGDRTEAFF; CDR3nt: TGTGCCAGCAGCCCCCGCCTAGGGGATCGCACTGAAGCTTTCTTT
v_gene: TRBV9; j_gene: TRBJ1-1; abundance: few; d_gene: .; CDR3aa: CASKAGSNTEAFF; CDR3nt: TGTGCCAGCAAGGCAGGATCGAACACTGAAGCTTTCTTT
v_gene: TRBV19; j_gene: TRBJ1-4; abundance: few; d_gene: .; CDR3aa: CASSILGQRANEKLFF; CDR3nt: TGTGCCAGTAGTATCCTCGGACAGCGAGCTAATGAAAAACTGTTTTTT
v_gene: TRBV6-8; j_gene: TRBJ1-1; abundance: large; d_gene: .; CDR3aa: CASSHWAVGAEAFF; CDR3nt: TGTGCCAGCAGCCACTGGGCGGTCGGCGCTGAAGCTTTCTTT
v_gene: TRBV9; j_gene: TRBJ2-1; abundance: few; d_gene: .; CDR3aa: CASSGNYNEQFF; CDR3nt: TGTGCCAGCAGCGGAAACTACAATGAGCAGTTCTTC
v_gene: TRBV23-1; j_gene: TRBJ2-1; abundance: .; d_gene: .; CDR3aa: CASSYRRGRYNEQFF; CDR3nt: TGCGCCAGCAGTTATCGGAGGGGAAGATACAATGAGCAGTTCTTC
v_gene: TRBV6-8; j_gene: TRBJ2-1; abundance: medium-sized; d_gene: TRBD2; CDR3aa: CAISAGLAVINEQFF; CDR3nt: TGTGCCATCAGCGCCGGACTAGCGGTGATCAATGAGCAGTTCTTC
v_gene: TRBV5-1; j_gene: TRBJ2-3; abundance: few; d_gene: TRBD2; CDR3aa: CASSLAGGPIDTQYF; CDR3nt: TGCGCCAGCAGCTTAGCGGGAGGGCCGATAGATACGCAGTATTTT
v_gene: TRBV11-3; j_gene: TRBJ1-2; abundance: many; d_gene: .; CDR3aa: CASSLSGRGYGYTF; CDR3nt: TGTGCCAGCAGCTTGTCAGGGCGCGGTTATGGCTACACCTTC
v_gene: TRBV29-1; j_gene: TRBJ2-5; abundance: .; d_gene: .; CDR3aa: CSVGGFQETQYF; CDR3nt: TGCAGCGTTGGAGGATTCCAAGAGACCCAGTACTTC
v_gene: TRBV11-3; j_gene: TRBJ1-4; abundance: .; d_gene: TRBD1; CDR3aa: CASSFQGAVEKLFF; CDR3nt: TGTGCCAGCAGCTTCCAGGGGGCGGTAGAAAAACTGTTTTTT
v_gene: TRBV6-8; j_gene: TRBJ1-1; abundance: few; d_gene: .; CDR3aa: CASSDSAGNRAFF; CDR3nt: TGTGCCAGCAGTGACTCCGCAGGAAACCGAGCTTTCTTT
v_gene: TRBV4-1; j_gene: TRBJ2-5; abundance: many; d_gene: TRBD2; CDR3aa: CASSQDPGLAGFQETQYF; CDR3nt: TGCGCCAGCAGCCAAGACCCGGGGCTAGCGGGGTTCCAAGAGACCCAGTACTTC
v_gene: TRBV6-8; j_gene: TRBJ1-1; abundance: .; d_gene: .; CDR3aa: CASKGGSSNTEAFF; CDR3nt: TGTGCCAGCAAAGGAGGGTCTTCGAACACTGAAGCTTTCTTT
v_gene: TRBV14; j_gene: TRBJ2-5; abundance: few; d_gene: .; CDR3aa: CASSQPGHSTQYF; CDR3nt: TGTGCCAGCAGCCAACCGGGACACTCGACCCAGTACTTC
v_gene: TRBV6-8; j_gene: TRBJ1-2; abundance: medium-sized; d_gene: .; CDR3aa: CASSEGPLHGYTF; CDR3nt: TGTGCCAGCAGTGAGGGGCCTTTGCATGGCTACACCTTC
v_gene: TRBV6-8; j_gene: TRBJ2-3; abundance: many; d_gene: .; CDR3aa: CASSRDSTDTQYF; CDR3nt: TGTGCCAGCAGCCGGGACTCGACAGATACGCAGTATTTT
v_gene: TRBV5-1; j_gene: TRBJ1-2; abundance: .; d_gene: TRBD1; CDR3aa: CASSLGGQGYNYGYTF; CDR3nt: TGCGCCAGCAGCTTGGGGGGACAGGGATATAACTATGGCTACACCTTC
v_gene: TRBV9; j_gene: TRBJ2-2; abundance: .; d_gene: .; CDR3aa: CASSPDLYQPTGELFF; CDR3nt: TGTGCCAGCAGCCCCGACCTCTACCAGCCCACCGGGGAGCTGTTTTTT
v_gene: TRBV19; j_gene: TRBJ1-1; abundance: medium-sized; d_gene: .; CDR3aa: CASSTGYYTEAFF; CDR3nt: TGTGCCAGTAGTACAGGGTATTACACTGAAGCTTTCTTT
v_gene: TRBV5-1; j_gene: TRBJ2-1; abundance: once; d_gene: TRBD2; CDR3aa: CASSFGDASGSGGKQFF; CDR3nt: TGCGCCAGCAGCTTTGGAGACGCTAGCGGGAGCGGGGGTAAGCAGTTCTTC
v_gene: TRBV5-1; j_gene: TRBJ2-7; abundance: few; d_gene: TRBD1; CDR3aa: CASSLGLLGTATYEQYF; CDR3nt: TGCGCCAGCAGCTTGGGGTTATTAGGGACAGCAACTTACGAGCAGTACTTC
v_gene: TRBV12-5; j_gene: TRBJ2-1; abundance: few; d_gene: TRBD1; CDR3aa: CASGLGPRTGTNEQFF; CDR3nt: TGTGCTAGTGGTTTGGGCCCTAGGACAGGGACCAATGAGCAGTTCTTC
v_gene: TRBV15; j_gene: TRBJ2-1; abundance: .; d_gene: .; CDR3aa: CATKAPAGGRYNEQFF; CDR3nt: TGTGCCACCAAAGCCCCAGCGGGCGGTCGATACAATGAGCAGTTCTTC
v_gene: TRBV11-3; j_gene: TRBJ2-5; abundance: few; d_gene: TRBD2; CDR3aa: CASALRGSWETQYF; CDR3nt: TGTGCCAGCGCTCTGCGGGGGTCCTGGGAGACCCAGTACTTC
v_gene: TRBV18; j_gene: TRBJ2-6; abundance: .; d_gene: .; CDR3aa: CASSPPGQSGANVLTF; CDR3nt: TGTGCCAGCTCACCCCCGGGGCAATCTGGGGCCAACGTCCTGACTTTC
v_gene: TRBV11-3; j_gene: TRBJ1-2; abundance: .; d_gene: .; CDR3aa: CASSQAAQVRGGYTF; CDR3nt: TGTGCCAGCAGCCAAGCGGCGCAGGTGAGGGGAGGCTACACCTTC
v_gene: TRBV18; j_gene: TRBJ1-1; abundance: .; d_gene: TRBD1; CDR3aa: CASSPVDRGTTEAFF; CDR3nt: TGTGCCAGCTCACCGGTAGACAGGGGTACGACTGAAGCTTTCTTT
v_gene: TRBV6-8; j_gene: TRBJ2-1; abundance: .; d_gene: TRBD2; CDR3aa: CASSLLAGGPGEQFF; CDR3nt: TGTGCCAGCAGCCTACTAGCGGGAGGGCCAGGTGAGCAGTTCTTC
v_gene: TRBV18; j_gene: TRBJ1-2; abundance: few; d_gene: .; CDR3aa: CASSPDADNYGYTF; CDR3nt: TGTGCCAGCTCACCTGACGCAGACAACTATGGCTACACCTTC
v_gene: TRBV7-2; j_gene: TRBJ2-5; abundance: .; d_gene: .; CDR3aa: CASSLALQETQYF; CDR3nt: TGTGCCAGCAGCTTAGCATTACAAGAGACCCAGTACTTC
v_gene: TRBV6-8; j_gene: TRBJ1-6; abundance: .; d_gene: .; CDR3aa: CASRVRLDSPLHF; CDR3nt: TGTGCCAGCAGGGTCCGGTTGGATTCACCCCTCCACTTT
v_gene: TRBV19; j_gene: TRBJ1-5; abundance: .; d_gene: TRBD1; CDR3aa: CASSNIGRGQQPQHF; CDR3nt: TGTGCCAGTAGTAATATCGGAAGGGGGCAGCAGCCCCAGCATTTT
v_gene: TRBV9; j_gene: TRBJ2-1; abundance: medium-sized; d_gene: .; CDR3aa: CASSGGVGGSYNEQFF; CDR3nt: TGTGCCAGCAGTGGGGGCGTTGGGGGCTCCTACAATGAGCAGTTCTTC